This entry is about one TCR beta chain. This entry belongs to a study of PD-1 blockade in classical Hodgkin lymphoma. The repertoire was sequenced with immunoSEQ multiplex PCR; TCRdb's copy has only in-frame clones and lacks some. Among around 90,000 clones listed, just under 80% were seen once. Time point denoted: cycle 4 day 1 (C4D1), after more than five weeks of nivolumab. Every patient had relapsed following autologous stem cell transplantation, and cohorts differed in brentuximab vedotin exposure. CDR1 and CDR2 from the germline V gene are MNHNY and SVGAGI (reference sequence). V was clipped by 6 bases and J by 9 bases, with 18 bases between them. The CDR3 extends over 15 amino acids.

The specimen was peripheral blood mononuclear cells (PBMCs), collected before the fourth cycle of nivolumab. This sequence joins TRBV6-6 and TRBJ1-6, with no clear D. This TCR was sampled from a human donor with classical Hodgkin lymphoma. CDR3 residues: CASRRPVGLGSPLHF. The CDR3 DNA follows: TGTGCCAGCAGACGCCCCGTGGGGTTAGGTTCACCCCTCCACTTT.